The entry that follows covers one TCR beta chain sequence. Its antigen specificity is not known. No much larger clone is present one base from it, and per-base qualities are unavailable. These data originate in a study of PD-L1 blockade in urothelial cancer (dated by TCRdb to about 2017). A note on the overall study: Therapy was started around 2014 for all patients, and atezolizumab 1,200 mg was administered intravenously every 3 weeks. Durable clinical benefit was defined as a progression-free survival longer than 6 months, and TCR features were additionally tested against progression-free survival and overall survival. Blood samples gave a median of about 150,000 T cells and some 83,000 unique TCRs, with a median clonality of 0.080. Whole exome sequencing and RNA sequencing of pretreatment tumors were performed alongside TCR sequencing in the same patients. Pretreatment blood TCR-seq was available for 27 to 30 patients, at least one posttreatment blood collection was obtained for 25 or so patients, and tumor TCR-seq was available for 25 or so patients. Durable clinical benefit was achieved by nine patients but not by the remaining 20. About nine tenths of the roughly 30 patients were males with bladder-origin urothelial cancer, and 18 of 29 reported a prior smoking history. Patients had an ECOG performance status of 0 or 1 and had received between 0 and 3 prior chemotherapy regimens. Pretreatment tumor samples, along with matched peripheral blood serially collected before and after atezolizumab treatment, were subjected to TCR sequencing. Blood samples were analyzed at 3 weeks after treatment start (second dose) and at 6 weeks after treatment start. The study was an exploratory multi-omic analysis of somatic, immune and clinical correlates of response to PD-L1 blockade with atezolizumab in urothelial cancer. Overall study outcomes, separate from this receptor: Improved progression-free and overall survival was found to be associated with pretreatment peripheral blood TCR clonality below the median. Among patients with durable benefit, tumor-associated TCR clones showed greater expansion in peripheral blood 3 weeks after treatment started (n ≈ 23, p = 0.022). Because the sample size was small (n of about 30) and many of the analyses were exploratory, the results are meant to be hypothesis-generating.

V trim: 2 bases; J trim: 5 bases; unmatched bases: 3. The CDR3 runs 14 residues from the cysteine to the phenylalanine. Only CDR3 DNA remains: 42 bases, in frame from the first base. The CDR1 and CDR2 encoded by the germline V gene are MDHEN and SYDVKM. Each PCR received spiked-in synthetic TCR analog templates so that absolute template abundance could be estimated from read counts. The immunoSEQ assay was used to amplify TCRbeta CDR3 regions from genomic DNA with bias-controlled V and J gene primers. Sequencing of rearranged TCRbeta segments was done at approximately 20X coverage. As for the authors' bioinformatics: Clustering was used to correct sequencing errors, and CDR3s were annotated against IMGT to assign V, D and J genes. Only productive TCRbeta rearrangements were used in downstream analyses, excluding out-of-frame or stop-codon sequences. To compute clonality, Shannon entropy was normalized by the log of the number of unique productive sequences and then subtracted from one. Clones differing between time points or between blood and tumor were identified by Fisher's exact test with Benjamini-Hochberg correction at adjusted p below 0.01. The clones in this table, taken by TCRdb from immuneACCESS, are in-frame only. Not every clone is retained; where verified, under half of the shortfall comes from an unresolved V gene, and the cause of the rest is unknown. V and J calls and clone size are copied from that table; D and trimming were computed from the DNA. This sample lists more than 40,000 clones; approximately 86% were detected once. The ten largest clones capture 16% of the sample.

A total of under 35 patients with locally advanced or metastatic urothelial carcinoma, treated at Memorial Sloan Kettering on a trial protocol, made up the cohort. Peripheral blood mononuclear cells were collected from each patient pretreatment and during treatment, giving between 1 and 8 total time points per patient. The Qiagen DNeasy Blood extraction kit was used to purify genomic DNA from total PBMCs and tumor samples. PBMCs were collected pretreatment and during treatment and were isolated and stored as previously described. Specimen: PBMCs, collected around atezolizumab (anti-PD-L1) treatment. This receptor was identified in a man in his 60s with urothelial cancer. The rearranged chain carries TRBV28 and TRBJ2-3; 8 central bases correspond to TRBD2. The CDR3 in this case is CASSLAGGRDTQYF. The nucleotide sequence is given as TGTGCCAGCAGTTTAGCGGGAGGCAGAGATACGCAGTATTTT. With the portions outside the CDR3 filled from the reference TRBV28 and TRBJ2-3 genes, the complete variable region becomes DVKVTQSSRYLVKRTGEKVFLECVQDMDHENMFWYRQDPGLGLRLIYFSYDVKMKEKGDIPEGYSVSREKKERFSLILESASTNQTSMYLCASSLAGGRDTQYFGPGTRLTVL.